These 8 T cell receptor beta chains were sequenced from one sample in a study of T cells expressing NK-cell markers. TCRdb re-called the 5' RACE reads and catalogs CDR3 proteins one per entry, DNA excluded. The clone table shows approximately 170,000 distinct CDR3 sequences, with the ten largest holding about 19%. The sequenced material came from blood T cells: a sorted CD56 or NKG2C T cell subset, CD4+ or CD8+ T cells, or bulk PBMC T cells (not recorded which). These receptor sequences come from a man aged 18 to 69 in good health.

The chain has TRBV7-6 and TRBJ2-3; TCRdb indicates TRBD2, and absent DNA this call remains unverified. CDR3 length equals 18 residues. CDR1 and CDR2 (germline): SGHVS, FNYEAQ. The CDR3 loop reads CASSLGRLAGVVADTQYF.

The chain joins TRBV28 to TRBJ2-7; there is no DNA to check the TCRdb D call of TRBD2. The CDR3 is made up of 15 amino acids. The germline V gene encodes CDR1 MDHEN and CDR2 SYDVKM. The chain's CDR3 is CASSLISVPSYEQYF.

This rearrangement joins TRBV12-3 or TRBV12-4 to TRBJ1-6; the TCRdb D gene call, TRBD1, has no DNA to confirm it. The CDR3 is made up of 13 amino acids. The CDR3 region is CASSLDRDSPLHF.

CDR3: CATSRESNTGELFF. This chain connects TRBV15 to TRBJ2-2. The germline gives CDR1 LNHNV, CDR2 YYDKDF (reference sequence). CDR3 size: 14 residues.

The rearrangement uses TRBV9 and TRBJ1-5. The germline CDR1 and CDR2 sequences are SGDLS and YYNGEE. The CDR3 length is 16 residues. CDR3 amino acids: CASSEGGGVGNQPQHF.

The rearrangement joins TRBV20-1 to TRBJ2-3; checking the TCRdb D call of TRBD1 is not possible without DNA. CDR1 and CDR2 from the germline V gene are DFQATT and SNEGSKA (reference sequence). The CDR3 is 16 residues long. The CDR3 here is CSARGLRGHFTDTQYF.

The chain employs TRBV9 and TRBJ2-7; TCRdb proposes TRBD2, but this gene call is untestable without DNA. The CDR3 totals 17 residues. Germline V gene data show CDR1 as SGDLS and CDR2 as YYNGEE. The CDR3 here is CASSDPLLAGGSYEQYF.

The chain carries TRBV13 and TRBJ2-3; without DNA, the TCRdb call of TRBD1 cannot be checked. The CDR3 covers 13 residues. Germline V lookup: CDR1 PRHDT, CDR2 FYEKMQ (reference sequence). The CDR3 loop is CASAQGRTDTQYF.